This paragraph covers one TCR beta chain sequence. Its antigen is currently unknown. This record comes from a study of cytomegalovirus exposure and HLA in healthy donors. Both 60 Vbeta primers and 13 Jbeta primers went into the PCR. Assay used: immunoSEQ multiplex PCR; TCRdb lists only in-frame clones, some missing. The table includes tens of thousands of clones, roughly 70% detected once. Study results and limitations: Accurate prediction of HLA-A and HLA-B alleles (for most subjects) was reportedly achieved from TCR beta sequences. There were reportedly fewer N-insertions in an Asian-associated ancestry cluster than the roughly 700-donor mean, in a later analysis. There were a few CMV-associated chains whose specificity for CMV antigens was confirmed in vitro.

Germline-derived CDR1 and CDR2 are DFQATT and SNEGSKA (reference sequence). V lost 5 bases and J lost 6, with 11 bases in between. The length of the CDR3 is 11 residues. The sequence was obtained from a woman aged 45-60 years in good health and CMV-seropositive. The chain has TRBV20-1 and TRBJ2-7; D is undetermined. Sequencing used PBMCs. CDR3 coding DNA: TGCAGTGCTTCCTCCCCCTTCGAGCAGTACTTC. Protein sequence: CSASSPFEQYF.